This T cell receptor (beta chain) was documented in a study of blood T cell repertoires in COVID-19. The V gene's germline CDR1 is DFQATT and CDR2 SNEGSKA (reference sequence). The CDR3 runs to 13 residues. V was cut by 3 bases and J by 2 bases, with 10 bases left in between. Only in-frame clones appear in the TCRdb table, and some are missing; sequencing was by immunoSEQ multiplex PCR. The table lists about 160,000 clones, around 83% of them singletons. It was during active infection that Seattle patients were enrolled and then longitudinally followed. In its sample, this clone was seen a few times. The chain recombines TRBV20-1 with TRBJ1-2; D is possibly TRBD1 (5 bases). The sequencing input was peripheral blood. The sequence was collected from a woman in her forties or fifties with COVID-19, enrolled during active disease. CDR3 nucleotide sequence: TGCAGTGCTAGTGCTCCAGGGAACTATGGCTACACCTTC. Translating it yields CSASAPGNYGYTF.